One and the same sample provided the 14 T cell receptor beta chains below, sequenced in a study of stem cell transplantation in POMP-related autoinflammatory disease. Generated by immunoSEQ multiplex PCR, the TCRdb table keeps only in-frame clones and is missing some. The sample lists some 26,000 clones, 82% occurring once. The specimen comprised CD4+ T cells from PBMCs, sampled before stem cell transplantation. The receptors were gathered from a human donor with POMP-related autoinflammation and immune dysregulation (PRAID).

This chain joins TRBV5-1 and TRBJ1-1, with 10 bases that match TRBD1. CDR3 size: 15 residues. Germline loops: CDR1 SGHRS, CDR2 YFSETQ. V shed 4 bases, J shed 4 bases, and the junction held 7 bases outside the gene matches. CDR3 nucleotides: TGCGCCAGCAGCCCGGACAGGGGGGCGAGCACTGAAGCTTTCTTT. Protein sequence: CASSPDRGASTEAFF.

This clone was found once. V and J are TRBV5-1 and TRBJ2-3; TRBD2 matches 7 bases. The CDR3 length is 18 residues. Losses at the gene ends were 2 bases for V and 4 bases for J; bases not matched to a gene: 16. Germline values: CDR1 SGHRS, CDR2 YFSETQ. The chain's CDR3 is CASSFRAGTGLRADTQYF. DNA of the CDR3: TGCGCCAGCAGCTTTAGGGCAGGGACGGGACTACGAGCAGATACGCAGTATTTT. Based on the CDR3 plus reference TRBV5-1 and TRBJ2-3, the full variable domain is KAGVTQTPRYLIKTRGQQVTLSCSPISGHRSVSWYQQTPGQGLQFLFEYFSETQRNKGNFPGRFSGRQFSNSRSEMNVSTLELGDSALYLCASSFRAGTGLRADTQYFGPGTRLTVL.

This sequence joins TRBV2 and TRBJ2-3; 9 bases align to TRBD2. The germline V gene has CDR1 SNHLY and CDR2 FYNNEI. The CDR3 loop spans 13 amino acids. The V gene end was trimmed by 11 bases and the J gene end by 4 bases; junction bases not matched to a gene: 7. The CDR3 loop reads CAAGGRVADTQYF. The CDR3 DNA reads as TGTGCCGCTGGCGGGAGGGTCGCAGATACGCAGTATTTT.

The chain joins TRBV5-4 to TRBJ2-3; D may be TRBD2 (5 bases). There are 14 residues in the CDR3. The germline V and J ends were trimmed by 4 bases and 0 bases, with 9 bases remaining between them. Germline V lookup: CDR1 SGHNT, CDR2 YYREEE (reference sequence). As DNA, the CDR3 is TGTGCCAGCAGCACCCTAGCCAGCACAGATACGCAGTATTTT. Residues: CASSTLASTDTQYF.

The chain joins TRBV7-9 to TRBJ1-3, with 8 positions matching TRBD1. Per the germline V gene, CDR1 is SEHNR and CDR2 is FQNEAQ (reference sequence). The CDR3 length is 15 residues. V was pared by 5 bases and J by 3 bases, with 6 bases of the junction left unmatched. CDR3 in amino acids: CASSPSTGVGNTIYF. The CDR3 region has the DNA TGTGCCAGCAGCCCCTCGACAGGGGTTGGAAACACCATATATTTT.

V usage is TRBV30 and J usage is TRBJ2-1, with D perhaps given as TRBD1 or TRBD2 (6 bases each). Germline V gene lookup returns CDR1 GTSNPN and CDR2 SVGIG (reference sequence). Trimming removed 0 bases at V and 0 bases at J, with 12 bases between. The CDR3 has 16 amino acids. As DNA, the CDR3 is TGTGCCTGGAGTGTACGGGGGCCGAGCTCCTACAATGAGCAGTTCTTC. It specifies CAWSVRGPSSYNEQFF.

V and J are TRBV10-2 and TRBJ1-5; D might be TRBD1 (6 bases). Trimming removed 2 bases from V and 6 bases from J, with 17 bases in between. The CDR3 has 16 amino acids. Germline V gives CDR1 WSHSY, CDR2 SAAADI. In DNA, the CDR3 is TGCGCCAGCAGTGAGGGGCAGGGGACAACAGGTCAGCCCCAGCATTTT. Protein: CASSEGQGTTGQPQHF.

This clone was counted a few times. V is TRBV19 and J is TRBJ2-2; possible D gene TRBD2, 6 bases. V was trimmed by 3 bases and J by 6 bases, leaving 14 bases between them. Germline V gene lookup returns CDR1 LNHDA and CDR2 SQIVND (reference sequence). The CDR3 runs 15 residues. The CDR3 is CASSMGGPGAGELFF. The CDR3 DNA reads as TGTGCCAGTAGTATGGGAGGCCCGGGGGCCGGGGAGCTGTTTTTT.

The V call is TRBV10-3, the J call TRBJ2-7; 16 bases line up with TRBD2. Germline assignment: CDR1 ENHRY and CDR2 SYGVKD. The V and J ends lost 0 bases and 7 bases, in that order; junction bases with no gene match: 3. This CDR3 spans 16 amino acids. CDR3 protein: CAISESGTSGRGEQYF. The CDR3, as DNA: TGTGCCATCAGTGAGTCAGGGACTAGCGGGAGGGGAGAGCAGTACTTC.

The chain uses TRBV18 and TRBJ2-1, with a weak D call TRBD2 (6 bases). The V end was cut by 3 bases, the J end by 5 bases, with 20 bases between. This CDR3 is 17 amino acids long. The germline V gene encodes CDR1 KGHSH and CDR2 LQKENI. The DNA of the CDR3 is TGTGCCAGCTCACCCCAGGGCCCGGGAGTTATCCACAATGAGCAGTTCTTC. This translates into CASSPQGPGVIHNEQFF.

This clone was counted a single time. This rearrangement joins TRBV5-4 to TRBJ2-2; 10 bases fit TRBD2. This CDR3 is built from 16 residues. Germline V lookup: CDR1 SGHNT, CDR2 YYREEE (reference sequence). Trimming cost V 4 bases and J 0 bases; bases outside gene matches: 3. The CDR3 coding sequence is TGTGCCAGCAGCGGTCTAGCGGGAGCGAACACCGGGGAGCTGTTTTTT. It specifies CASSGLAGANTGELFF.

The rearrangement joins TRBV14 to TRBJ2-3, with D maybe TRBD2 (5 bases). Germline loops: CDR1 SGHDN, CDR2 FVKESK. Trimming shortened V by 1 base and J by 11 bases, and 10 bases separated the two germline ends. The CDR3 covers 12 residues. CDR3 nucleotide sequence: TGTGCCAGCAGCCAAGTTCTAGCTAGGCAGTATTTT. Protein: CASSQVLARQYF.

This clone was seen a single time. Germline is not matched at one junction end, which may reflect a read error. The V call is TRBV7-7, the J call TRBJ2-5, with D possibly matching TRBD2 (5 bases). CDR1 is SSHAT, CDR2 FNYEAQ, per germline (reference sequence). The length of the CDR3 is 13 residues. The CDR3 sequence is CASSFGPPEAQYF. DNA for the CDR3: TGTGCTAGCAGCTTTGGCCCTCCGGAGGCCCAGTACTTC.

This clone was counted only a few times. The DNA of the CDR3 is TGCGCCAGCAGCTTGGCCGGGGGGCCCTATGGCTACACCTTC. It encodes CASSLAGGPYGYTF. The chain has TRBV5-1 and TRBJ1-2; D possibly corresponds to TRBD1 (6 bases). The CDR3 sequence is 14 residues long. Between the trimmed V and J ends, which lost 0 bases and 4 bases, there was a span of 10 bases. CDR1 is SGHRS, CDR2 YFSETQ, per germline.